The 26 T cell receptor beta chains in this list originate from one sample, sequenced in a study of T-cell reconstitution after alpha-beta-depleted transplantation in children. It was with unique molecular identifiers that the TCRbeta library was prepared. One entry per CDR3 protein results from TCRdb running MiXCR on the PCR reads. The sample records some 460,000 distinct CDR3 sequences, 15% to 20% being singletons. The source was PBMCs, mostly from graft donor cells, collected 360 days after TCRalphabeta/CD19-depleted stem cell transplant. The origin of the receptors is a boy under two years old who had a stem cell transplant for Wiskott-Aldrich syndrome, so the T cells may come from the graft donor.

V is TRBV11-3 and J is TRBJ2-1; 7 nucleotides match TRBD1. V was pared by 1 base and J by 8 bases, with 5 bases of the junction left unmatched. CDR3 length: 14 residues. Germline loops: CDR1 SGHNT, CDR2 YENEEA. The CDR3 DNA reads TGTGCCAGCAGCTTAGGCAGGGGGAGTGATGAGCAGTTCTTC. Translation: CASSLGRGSDEQFF.

This clonotype was counted between two and nine times. This chain uses TRBV4-3 with TRBJ2-3; TRBD2 agrees at 14 bases. The junction had 12 bases not matched to a gene; V was cut back by 1 base and J by 3 bases. The CDR3 consists of 20 residues. The germline gives CDR1 LGHNA, CDR2 YSLEER. This CDR3 reads CASSQGIGTSGSFRTDTQYF. CDR3 DNA: TGCGCCAGCAGCCAAGGGATCGGGACTAGCGGGAGCTTCAGAACAGATACGCAGTATTTT.

This clonotype appeared a single time. This chain links TRBV5-6 with TRBJ1-2; 9 nucleotides line up with TRBD1. The junction had 4 bases not matched to a gene; V was cut back by 3 bases and J by 7 bases. Per the germline V gene, CDR1 is SGHDT and CDR2 is YYEEEE. The CDR3 is 13 amino acids. The CDR3 spells CASSWTGEGGYTF. The CDR3, as DNA: TGTGCCAGCAGCTGGACAGGGGAGGGTGGCTACACCTTC. The full variable domain, completed using reference TRBV5-6 and TRBJ1-2, is DAGVTQSPTHLIKTRGQQVTLRCSPKSGHDTVSWYQQALGQGPQFIFQYYEEEERQRGNFPDRFSGHQFPNYSSELNVNALLLGDSALYLCASSWTGEGGYTFGSGTRLTVV.

The J gene is TRBJ2-2, the V gene TRBV24-1, with D possibly matching TRBD1 (6 bases). Per the germline V gene, CDR1 is KGHDR and CDR2 is SFDVKD. The CDR3 is 14 amino acids. The ends were cut back, 5 bases at V and 5 bases at J, with 11 bases in the middle. CDR3 sequence: CATSATGWTGELFF. The CDR3 nucleotides read TGTGCCACCAGTGCGACAGGATGGACCGGGGAGCTGTTTTTT.

The sample holds a few counts of this clonotype. This sequence joins TRBV25-1 and TRBJ2-7; D might be TRBD1 (6 bases). From germline, CDR1 is MGHDK and CDR2 SYGVNS. The ends were cut back, 3 bases at V and 3 bases at J, with 15 bases in the middle. The CDR3 has 15 residues. The DNA for the CDR3 is TGTGCCAGCAGTGAGAGGGCAGGGGAAGGCTACGAGCAGTACTTC. Translated: CASSERAGEGYEQYF.

The chain uses TRBV29-1 and TRBJ1-1; unclear D gene. CDR1 and CDR2 from the germline V gene are SQVTM and ANQGSEA. Deletions cut 7 bases from V and 5 bases from J, with 14 bases between. CDR3 length equals 12 residues. The DNA of the CDR3 is TGCAGCGCCGGGAAGGGATGGACTGAAGCTTTCTTT. This gives the protein CSAGKGWTEAFF.

This clonotype has a count of ten or more. The CDR3 spells CASSVAGGPAYNEQFF. The CDR3 coding sequence is TGTGCCAGCAGCGTAGCGGGAGGGCCCGCCTACAATGAGCAGTTCTTC. J is TRBJ2-1 and V is TRBV9, with 8 bases aligning to TRBD2. The CDR3 consists of 16 residues. CDR1 SGDLS and CDR2 YYNGEE come from the germline V gene. J lost 2 bases, V lost 0 bases, and 4 bases had no gene match.

A single count supports this clonotype. The CDR3 DNA follows: TGCGCCAGCAGCTTGGAGGGGTCGGACGAGCAGTACTTC. This codes for CASSLEGSDEQYF. The chain is built from TRBV5-1 and TRBJ2-7, with a weak D call TRBD1 (5 bases). The CDR3 length is 13 residues. V was shortened by 0 bases and J by 5 bases, with 9 bases between the two germline ends. The germline V gene encodes CDR1 SGHRS and CDR2 YFSETQ.

This clonotype was observed many times. This chain connects TRBV7-9 to TRBJ2-2, with D possibly being TRBD2 (5 bases). The CDR3 covers 15 residues. Trimming took off 5 bases at V and 0 bases at J, with 10 bases between the two ends. CDR1 and CDR2 from the germline V gene are SEHNR and FQNEAQ (reference sequence). This CDR3 is CASSSRDSNTGELFF. Written as DNA, the CDR3 is TGTGCCAGCAGCAGCCGGGATTCGAACACCGGGGAGCTGTTTTTT.

This rearrangement joins TRBV11-2 to TRBJ2-1; a weak D match, TRBD2 (7 bases). V was cut by 6 bases and J by 9 bases, with 12 bases left in between. The CDR3 loop spans 12 amino acids. The V gene's germline CDR1 is SGHAT and CDR2 FQNNGV. Here the CDR3 DNA reads TGTGCCAGCAGGGCTAGGGGGGGTGAGCAGTTCTTC. Translated: CASRARGGEQFF.

The chain has TRBV11-2 and TRBJ2-1, with 10 positions matching TRBD2. J lost 0 bases, V lost 4 bases, and 12 bases had no gene match. The CDR3 covers 19 residues. CDR1 SGHAT and CDR2 FQNNGV come from the germline V gene. CDR3: CASSSSRPLAGSSYNEQFF. The CDR3 DNA reads TGTGCCAGCAGCTCCTCCCGCCCACTAGCGGGGAGCTCCTACAATGAGCAGTTCTTC. Full variable domain (remainder filled in from reference TRBV11-2 and TRBJ2-1): EAGVAQSPRYKIIEKRQSVAFWCNPISGHATLYWYQQILGQGPKLLIQFQNNGVVDDSQLPKDRFSAERLKGVDSTLKIQPAKLEDSAVYLCASSSSRPLAGSSYNEQFFGPGTRLTVL.

CDR3 in amino acids: CASSLDIGGKAKNIQYF. As DNA, the CDR3 is TGCGCCAGCAGCTTGGATATAGGCGGGAAGGCCAAAAACATTCAGTACTTC. The chain carries TRBV5-1 and TRBJ2-4, with D possibly matching TRBD2 (6 bases). Looked up from germline, CDR1 is SGHRS and CDR2 is YFSETQ. Trimming took off 0 bases at V and 1 base at J, with 14 bases between the two ends. The length of the CDR3 is 17 residues.

This clonotype occurred a few times. The chain has TRBV20-1 and TRBJ1-5, with a weak D call TRBD1 (5 bases). The CDR3 is 15 amino acids. Germline V CDR1 and CDR2: DFQATT, SNEGSKA (reference sequence). The V end lost 1 base, the J end lost 4 bases, and 14 bases lay between the germline ends. The CDR3 here is CSARGERGLNQPQHF. Written as DNA, the CDR3 is TGCAGTGCTAGAGGAGAGAGGGGTTTGAATCAGCCCCAGCATTTT.

The chain joins TRBV30 to TRBJ2-5, with D perhaps TRBD2 (5 bases). CDR3 size: 16 residues. CDR1 is GTSNPN and CDR2 is SVGIG in the germline V gene (reference sequence). V shed 2 bases and J shed 1 base, with 17 bases lying between them. CDR3 residues: CAWSPGVLRVQETQYF. The CDR3 DNA reads TGTGCCTGGAGTCCTGGAGTCTTGAGGGTCCAAGAGACCCAGTACTTC. Full variable domain (remainder filled in from reference TRBV30 and TRBJ2-5): SQTIHQWPATLVQPVGSPLSLECTVEGTSNPNLYWYRQAAGRGLQLLFYSVGIGQISSEVPQNLSASRPQDRQFILSSKKLLLSDSGFYLCAWSPGVLRVQETQYFGPGTRLLVL.

This clonotype was recorded a few times. Written as DNA, the CDR3 is TGTGCCAGCAGCCAAGATGCGGGGGAATACAATGAGCAGTTCTTC. This sequence encodes CASSQDAGEYNEQFF. This chain uses TRBV3-1 with TRBJ2-1, with 7 bases matching TRBD2. CDR3 length equals 15 residues. Trimming took 0 bases from V and 4 from J; bases not matched to a gene: 3. In germline, CDR1 is LGHDT, CDR2 YNNKEL (reference sequence).

As for this clonotype: Its ends do not fully match the called genes, so a read error is possible. V and J are TRBV5-1 and TRBJ2-5; 7 bases agree with TRBD2. Germline V gene lookup returns CDR1 SGHRS and CDR2 YFSETQ. CDR3 length equals 16 residues. In nucleotides, the CDR3 is TGCGCCAGCAGCTTGGTTAGCGGGTTTTTCCAAGAGACCCAGAACTTC. Amino acids: CASSLVSGFFQETQNF. Together with reference TRBV5-1 and TRBJ2-5, the CDR3 gives the full variable domain: KAGVTQTPRYLIKTRGQQVTLSCSPISGHRSVSWYQQTPGQGLQFLFEYFSETQRNKGNFPGRFSGRQFSNSRSEMNVSTLELGDSALYLCASSLVSGFFQETQNFGPGTRLLVL.

This clonotype was counted a few times. The chain employs TRBV5-1 and TRBJ2-1; D gene uncertain. CDR1 is SGHRS and CDR2 is YFSETQ in the germline V gene. V lost 6 bases and J lost 0, with 16 bases in between. The CDR3 sequence is 16 residues long. The CDR3 DNA reads as TGCGCCAGCAACCGCCAACAGATGAGCTCCTACAATGAGCAGTTCTTC. Protein: CASNRQQMSSYNEQFF.

This clonotype was seen at least ten times. The chain recombines TRBV12-3 or TRBV12-4 with TRBJ2-7; D call uncertain. The CDR3 runs to 12 residues. Trimming left V 6 bases short and J 3 bases short, with 9 bases between. In nucleotides, the CDR3 is TGTGCCAGCAGAAAGATCAACTACGAGCAGTACTTC. Amino acid sequence: CASRKINYEQYF.

V usage is TRBV30 and J usage is TRBJ2-2, with TRBD2 identical over 9 bases. CDR3 length equals 14 residues. Germline CDR1 reads GTSNPN; CDR2 reads SVGIG (reference sequence). With 0 bases clipped from V and 7 bases from J, the junction kept 3 bases outside the gene matches. CDR3 DNA: TGTGCCTGGAGTGTACTAGCGGGTAGCGGGGAGCTGTTTTTT. This codes for CAWSVLAGSGELFF.

J is TRBJ1-3 and V is TRBV5-1; D remains unclear. Trimming took off 3 bases at V and 6 bases at J, with 19 bases between the two ends. This CDR3 region has 16 residues. Germline V gene data show CDR1 as SGHRS and CDR2 as YFSETQ. The CDR3 spells CASSSLPLSRENTIYF. Here the CDR3 DNA reads TGCGCCAGCAGCTCGCTACCATTGTCTCGTGAAAACACCATATATTTT.

This clonotype was observed a few times. The J gene is TRBJ2-3, the V gene TRBV28, with TRBD2 matching 7 bases. The germline V gene encodes CDR1 MDHEN and CDR2 SYDVKM. With 11 bases clipped from V and 5 bases from J, the junction kept 10 bases outside the gene matches. This CDR3 has 13 amino acids. CDR3 sequence (DNA): TGTGCCTTGGGGAGGGGAGTTCAAGATACGCAGTATTTT. It is translated as CALGRGVQDTQYF.

Remarks on this clonotype: In this CDR3 the conserved last residue, phenylalanine or tryptophan, is missing, so a read error is likely. The DNA is left out, because the CDR3 cannot be placed on it with certainty; the CDR3 is given as TCRdb lists it. V gene TRBV4-3 combines with J gene TRBJ2-7; the DNA was not used to check the table's D call, TRBD2. CDR1 is LGHNA and CDR2 is YSLEER in the germline V gene. The CDR3 is 12 amino acids in total, end residues counted. CDR3 loop: CASSHPGTSGMG.

This clonotype has just a few counts. The DNA for the CDR3 is TGTGCCAGCAGCTTAAGGCAGGGGCCCTCCACAGATACGCAGTATTTT. Its protein is CASSLRQGPSTDTQYF. The rearrangement links TRBV5-8 to TRBJ2-3; possibly TRBD1 for D (6 bases). V was clipped by 2 bases and J by 2 bases, with 15 bases between them. This CDR3 region has 16 residues. CDR1 is SGHTS and CDR2 is YDEGEE in the germline V gene.

This clonotype was detected a few times. The chain uses TRBV6-5 and TRBJ2-1; D is perhaps TRBD1 (6 bases). Germline CDR1 reads MNHEY; CDR2 reads SVGAGI. V shed 0 bases and J shed 3 bases, with 12 bases lying between them. This CDR3 region has 16 residues. Written as DNA, the CDR3 is TGTGCCAGCAGTTACTCGAGGGGGTTGGGCTACAATGAGCAGTTCTTC. Its translation is CASSYSRGLGYNEQFF.

The CDR3 DNA is TGCAGTGCTATCCCCTTTCCCTCGTCTGACAATGAGCAGTTCTTC. It translates to CSAIPFPSSDNEQFF. The V gene is TRBV20-1, the J gene TRBJ2-1; D remains unclear. The CDR3 length is 15 residues. V lost 4 bases to trimming and J lost 5 bases, with 18 bases between them. CDR1 is DFQATT and CDR2 is SNEGSKA in the germline V gene (reference sequence).

This clonotype came up a few times. The V call is TRBV3-1, the J call TRBJ2-5; no clear D. The V end was cut by 0 bases, the J end by 5 bases, with 7 bases between. The CDR3 has 13 residues. Germline assignment: CDR1 LGHDT and CDR2 YNNKEL (reference sequence). CDR3 in DNA: TGTGCCAGCAGCCAAGAGCCGACGGAGACCCAGTACTTC. It yields the protein CASSQEPTETQYF.